Given below is one T cell receptor beta chain in context. This clonotype showed up many times. No cognate antigen has been identified for it. No qualities accompany the bases; no much larger clone lies one base away. The source of the sample is a study of T-cell reconstitution after alpha-beta-depleted transplantation in children (dated by TCRdb to about 2016). Turning to the overall study: Using TCR repertoire profiling, the study quantitatively followed how T-cell immune reconstitution unfolded in children after TCRalphabeta/CD19-depleted allogeneic hematopoietic cell transplantation.

The germline V gene (reference sequence) specifies LNHNV as CDR1 and YYDKDF as CDR2. Compared with germline, V lacks 1 base and J lacks 7 bases; bases without a gene match: 6. The CDR3 contains 15 residues, cysteine and phenylalanine counted. Kept here is only the CDR3 DNA, which spans 45 bases and is read in frame from base 1. The library was obtained by PCR. The data were produced on an Illumina HiSeq 2500. Molecular barcoding was employed in the preparation of TCR libraries, with unique molecular identifiers being used to normalize TCRbeta repertoire quantification. The public reads were reanalyzed by TCRdb: fastp trimming at Q25, MiXCR alignment, in-frame beta chains only. All rows with the same CDR3 protein become a single entry with the most common DNA and genes. The sample data list tens of thousands of distinct CDR3 sequences, and just under 5% of these were observed just once. Of the sample, 18% falls within the top ten clones.

Study-wide conclusions, independent of this receptor: The frequencies of hyperexpanded clones fell over the following months, and after one year, T-cell counts and TCRbeta diversity were mostly attributed to newly produced T cells. In some patients, high TCRbeta diversity at day 60 was attributed to recipient T cells and intrathymic progenitors that had survived conditioning. The apparently early recovery of alphabetaT-cell counts about two months after transplant reportedly depended on only several hundred rapidly expanded clones that came from non-depleted graft cells.

In the paper's terms, the treatment or condition label means: allogeneic hematopoietic cell transplantation with graft depleted of TCRalphabeta T cells and CD19 B cells. The children who served as transplant recipients had been given grafts of TCRalphabeta/CD19-depleted allogeneic hematopoietic cells. Specimen: PBMCs, mostly from graft donor cells, collected 180 days after TCRalphabeta/CD19-depleted stem cell transplant. The sequence was collected from a boy under two years old who had a stem cell transplant for acute myeloid leukemia, so the T cells may come from the graft donor. This chain is built from TRBV15 and TRBJ2-1; 8 bases in between match TRBD1. The base sequence is TGTGCCACCAGCAGAGTCCCAGGGGGCCTGAATGAGCAGTTCTTC. It is translated as CATSRVPGGLNEQFF.